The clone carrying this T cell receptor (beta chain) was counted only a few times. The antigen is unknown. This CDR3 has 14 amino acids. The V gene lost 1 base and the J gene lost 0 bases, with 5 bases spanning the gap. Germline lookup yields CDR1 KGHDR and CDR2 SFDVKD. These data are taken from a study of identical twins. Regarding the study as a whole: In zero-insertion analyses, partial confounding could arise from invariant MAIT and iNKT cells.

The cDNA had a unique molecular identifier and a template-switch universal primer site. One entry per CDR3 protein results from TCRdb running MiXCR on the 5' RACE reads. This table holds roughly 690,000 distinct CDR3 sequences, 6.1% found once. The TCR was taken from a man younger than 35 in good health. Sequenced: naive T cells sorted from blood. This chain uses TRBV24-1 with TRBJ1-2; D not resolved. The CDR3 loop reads CATSDFSANYGYTF. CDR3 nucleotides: TGTGCCACCAGTGATTTCTCAGCTAACTATGGCTACACCTTC.